The table lists the clone carrying this TCR beta chain with a few counts. It differs at one base from a far larger clone, so likely a read error. The data belong to a study of sequential checkpoint blockade in melanoma. Treatment meaning: randomized to nivolumab then ipilimumab (arm A) or the reverse (arm B). TCRdb's table, derived via immunoSEQ multiplex PCR, lists solely in-frame clones and lacks some. The sample yields roughly 20,000 clones, 69% seen once. CDR1 and CDR2 from the germline V gene are SGHRS and YFSETQ. Trimming cost V 1 base and J 0 bases, with 13 bases left between them. CDR3 length equals 16 residues.

The sequenced sample was CD8+ T cells sorted from blood (inferred from file names), obtained from a patient given nivolumab and ipilimumab in sequence. The V gene is TRBV5-1, the J gene TRBJ1-2, with D possibly being TRBD1 (5 bases). This clonotype originated in a human donor with melanoma. CDR3 protein: CASSLQQGQPNYGYTF. The CDR3 DNA is TGCGCCAGCAGCTTGCAGCAGGGCCAACCTAACTATGGCTACACCTTC.